A selection of T cell receptor beta chains follows, all from one sample in a study of cytomegalovirus exposure and HLA in healthy donors. Sequenced by immunoSEQ multiplex PCR; TCRdb stores in-frame clones only, minus some. The sample lists 150,000 to 200,000 clones; roughly 80% were seen once. The sample taken for sequencing was PBMCs. These receptors were obtained from a young man in good health and CMV-seronegative. CDR3s include the opening cysteine and the closing phenylalanine or tryptophan. The D gene is left open where the match is weak. The size entry is marked missing in some rows and otherwise reads once, few, many or a size class.

j_gene: TRBJ1-4; v_gene: TRBV10-2; abundance: -; d_gene: TRBD1; CDR3nt: TGCGCCAGCAGTGAGGGGACAGGGGGTGCAACTAATGAAAAACTGTTTTTT; CDR3aa: CASSEGTGGATNEKLFF
j_gene: TRBJ2-3; v_gene: TRBV14; abundance: -; d_gene: TRBD2; CDR3nt: TGTGCCAGCAGCCAATGGTCTGCGGGACTAGCGGGCACAGATACGCAGTATTTT; CDR3aa: CASSQWSAGLAGTDTQYF
j_gene: TRBJ1-2; v_gene: TRBV11-1; abundance: -; d_gene: -; CDR3nt: TGTGCCAGCAGCTCAAGACAGACCTATGGCTACACCTTC; CDR3aa: CASSSRQTYGYTF
j_gene: TRBJ2-1; v_gene: TRBV6-5; abundance: -; d_gene: -; CDR3nt: TGTGCCAGCAGGACGACTGGAAATGAGCAGTTCTTC; CDR3aa: CASRTTGNEQFF
j_gene: TRBJ2-1; v_gene: TRBV7-8; abundance: -; d_gene: TRBD2; CDR3nt: TGTGCCAGCAGCTCGCCTGGGACTAGCGGGAAAGGCAATGAGCAGTTCTTC; CDR3aa: CASSSPGTSGKGNEQFF
j_gene: TRBJ2-3; v_gene: TRBV9; abundance: once; d_gene: TRBD2; CDR3nt: TGTGCCAGCAGCGTAGATCCAAGCGGGGGGCTCACAGATACGCAGTATTTT; CDR3aa: CASSVDPSGGLTDTQYF
j_gene: TRBJ1-1; v_gene: TRBV9; abundance: -; d_gene: -; CDR3nt: TGTGCCAGCAGCGTAGCAAGCACACGGAGGGGCACTGAAGCTTTCTTT; CDR3aa: CASSVASTRRGTEAFF
j_gene: TRBJ2-1; v_gene: TRBV7-9; abundance: -; d_gene: TRBD2; CDR3nt: TGTGCCAGCAGCTTAGGCCCGACTACGACTAGCGGGGCTAACAATGAGCAGTTCTTC; CDR3aa: CASSLGPTTTSGANNEQFF
j_gene: TRBJ2-3; v_gene: TRBV7-9; abundance: -; d_gene: -; CDR3nt: TGTTCCAGCAGTTCTCTCCGGGACACAGATACGCAGTATTTT; CDR3aa: CSSSSLRDTDTQYF
j_gene: TRBJ2-7; v_gene: TRBV7-6; abundance: -; d_gene: -; CDR3nt: TGTGCCAGCAGCCAGGGCGGGACCCCATCCTACGAGCAGTACTTC; CDR3aa: CASSQGGTPSYEQYF
j_gene: TRBJ2-7; v_gene: TRBV6-5; abundance: -; d_gene: -; CDR3nt: TGTGCCAGCAGGTTCCTCTACGAGCAGTACTTC; CDR3aa: CASRFLYEQYF
j_gene: TRBJ1-4; v_gene: TRBV25-1; abundance: once; d_gene: -; CDR3nt: TGTGCCAGCAAAAGTGCGGAAAAACTGTTTTTT; CDR3aa: CASKSAEKLFF